This TCR beta chain was found in a study of blood T cell repertoires in COVID-19. Overall study: There were acute and convalescent COVID-19 samples, and they came from the United States, Italy and Spain.

The V gene end was trimmed by 4 bases and the J gene end by 0 bases; junction bases not matched to a gene: 5. The CDR3 sequence is 15 residues long. Germline V gives CDR1 MNHEY, CDR2 SVGEGT. The method was immunoSEQ multiplex PCR; TCRdb's version includes in-frame clones alone and lacks a portion of them. The sample records roughly 410,000 clones, around 87% being singletons. The chain recombines TRBV6-2 or TRBV6-3 with TRBJ1-2; 7 positions agree with TRBD1. Sequenced input: peripheral blood. This TCR came from a woman aged 55-70 years with COVID-19, enrolled during active disease. The CDR3 loop is CASSSQGPANYGYTF. CDR3 DNA: TGTGCCAGCAGTTCACAGGGGCCGGCTAACTATGGCTACACCTTC.